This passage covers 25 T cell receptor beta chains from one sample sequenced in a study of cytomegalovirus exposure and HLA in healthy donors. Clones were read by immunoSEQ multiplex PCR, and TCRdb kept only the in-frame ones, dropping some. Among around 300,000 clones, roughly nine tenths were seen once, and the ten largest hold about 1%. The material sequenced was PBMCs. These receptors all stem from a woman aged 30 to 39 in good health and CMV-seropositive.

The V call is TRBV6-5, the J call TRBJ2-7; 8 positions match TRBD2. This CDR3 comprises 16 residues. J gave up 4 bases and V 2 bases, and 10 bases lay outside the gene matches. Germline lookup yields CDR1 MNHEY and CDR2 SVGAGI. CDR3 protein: CASSYVPGTRSYEQYF. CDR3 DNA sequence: TGTGCCAGCAGTTACGTTCCCGGGACTAGGAGTTACGAGCAGTACTTC.

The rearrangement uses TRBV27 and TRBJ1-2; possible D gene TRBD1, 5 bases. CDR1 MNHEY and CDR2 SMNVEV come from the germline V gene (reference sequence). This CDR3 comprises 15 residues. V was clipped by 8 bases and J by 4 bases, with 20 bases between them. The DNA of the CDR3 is TGTGCCAGCGCTTTTAGGGGTTACAACCCCTATGGCTACACCTTC. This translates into CASAFRGYNPYGYTF.

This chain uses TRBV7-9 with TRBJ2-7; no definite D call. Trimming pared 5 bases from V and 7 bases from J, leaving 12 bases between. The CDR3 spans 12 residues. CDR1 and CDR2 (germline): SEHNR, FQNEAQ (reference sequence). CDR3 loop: CASSPPGREQYF. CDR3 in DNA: TGTGCCAGCAGCCCACCCGGTAGGGAGCAGTACTTC.

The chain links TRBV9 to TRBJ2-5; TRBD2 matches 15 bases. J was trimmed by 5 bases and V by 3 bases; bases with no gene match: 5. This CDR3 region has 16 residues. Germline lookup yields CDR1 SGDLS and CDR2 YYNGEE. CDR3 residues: CASSDGLAGGRETQYF. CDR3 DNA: TGTGCCAGCAGCGATGGACTAGCGGGAGGGCGGGAGACCCAGTACTTC.

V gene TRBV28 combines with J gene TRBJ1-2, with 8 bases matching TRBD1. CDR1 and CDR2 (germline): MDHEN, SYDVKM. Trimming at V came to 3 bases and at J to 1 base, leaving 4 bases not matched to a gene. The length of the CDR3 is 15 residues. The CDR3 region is CASSLDRDDNYGYTF. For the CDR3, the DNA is TGTGCCAGCAGTTTGGACAGGGATGATAACTATGGCTACACCTTC.

For the CDR3, the DNA is TGTGCCAGCAGTTTAAGCGGGACTACCCTCGGATCACAAGATACGCAGTATTTT. This sequence encodes CASSLSGTTLGSQDTQYF. V is TRBV27 and J is TRBJ2-3; TRBD2 aligns across 7 bases. The germline V gene encodes CDR1 MNHEY and CDR2 SMNVEV (reference sequence). J lost 5 bases, V lost 2 bases, and 16 bases had no gene match. The CDR3 spans 18 residues.

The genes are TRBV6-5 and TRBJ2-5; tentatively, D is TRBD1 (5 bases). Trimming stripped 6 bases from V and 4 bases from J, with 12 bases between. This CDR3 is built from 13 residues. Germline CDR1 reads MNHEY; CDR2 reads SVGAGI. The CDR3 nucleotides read TGTGCCAGCAGACAGGACCGCGGAGAGACCCAGTACTTC. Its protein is CASRQDRGETQYF.

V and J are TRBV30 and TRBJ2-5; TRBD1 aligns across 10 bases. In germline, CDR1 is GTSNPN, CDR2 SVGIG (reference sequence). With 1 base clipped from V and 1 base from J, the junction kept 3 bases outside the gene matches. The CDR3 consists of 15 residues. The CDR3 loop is CAWSDRTGGQETQYF. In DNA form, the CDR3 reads TGTGCCTGGAGTGATAGGACAGGGGGCCAAGAGACCCAGTACTTC.

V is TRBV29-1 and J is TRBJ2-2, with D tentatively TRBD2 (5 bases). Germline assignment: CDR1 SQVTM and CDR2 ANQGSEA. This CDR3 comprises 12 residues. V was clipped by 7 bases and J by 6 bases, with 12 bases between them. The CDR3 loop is CSGATEAGELFF. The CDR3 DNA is TGCAGCGGAGCCACGGAGGCCGGGGAGCTGTTTTTT.

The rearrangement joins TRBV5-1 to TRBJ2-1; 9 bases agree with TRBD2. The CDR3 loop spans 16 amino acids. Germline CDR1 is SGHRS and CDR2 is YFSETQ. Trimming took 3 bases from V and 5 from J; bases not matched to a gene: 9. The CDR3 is CASSSYTGTSHNEQFF. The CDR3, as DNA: TGCGCCAGCAGCTCCTATACCGGGACTAGCCACAATGAGCAGTTCTTC.

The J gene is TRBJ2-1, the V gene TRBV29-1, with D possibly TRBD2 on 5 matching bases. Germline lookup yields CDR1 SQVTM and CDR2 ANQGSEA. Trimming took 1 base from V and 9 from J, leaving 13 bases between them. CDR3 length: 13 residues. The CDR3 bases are TGCAGCGTTGAAGCGGAACTAGAGGGTGAGCAGTTCTTC. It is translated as CSVEAELEGEQFF.

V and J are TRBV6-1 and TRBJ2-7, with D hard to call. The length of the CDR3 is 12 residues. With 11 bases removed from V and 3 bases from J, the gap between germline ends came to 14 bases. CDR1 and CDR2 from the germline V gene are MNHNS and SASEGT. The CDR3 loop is CAGQTNYYEQYF. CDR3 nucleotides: TGTGCCGGGCAGACGAACTACTACGAGCAGTACTTC.

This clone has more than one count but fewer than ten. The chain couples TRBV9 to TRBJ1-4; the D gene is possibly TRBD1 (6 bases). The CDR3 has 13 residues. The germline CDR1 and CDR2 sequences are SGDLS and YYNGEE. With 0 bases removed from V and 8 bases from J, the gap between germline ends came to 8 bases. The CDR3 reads CASSVAGDEKLFF. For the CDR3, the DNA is TGTGCCAGCAGCGTAGCAGGGGACGAAAAACTGTTTTTT.

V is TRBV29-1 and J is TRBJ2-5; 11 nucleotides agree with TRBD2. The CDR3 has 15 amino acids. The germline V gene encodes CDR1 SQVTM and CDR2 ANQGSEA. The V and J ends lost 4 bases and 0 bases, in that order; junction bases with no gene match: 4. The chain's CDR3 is CSVALLAGDQETQYF. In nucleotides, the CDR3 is TGCAGCGTTGCCTTACTAGCGGGGGACCAAGAGACCCAGTACTTC.

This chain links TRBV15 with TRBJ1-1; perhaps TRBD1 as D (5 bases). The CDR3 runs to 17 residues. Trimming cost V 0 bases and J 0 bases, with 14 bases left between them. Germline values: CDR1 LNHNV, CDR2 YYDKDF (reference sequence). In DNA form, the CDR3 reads TGTGCCACCAGCAGAGATTTGGACACCCTCATGAACACTGAAGCTTTCTTT. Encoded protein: CATSRDLDTLMNTEAFF.

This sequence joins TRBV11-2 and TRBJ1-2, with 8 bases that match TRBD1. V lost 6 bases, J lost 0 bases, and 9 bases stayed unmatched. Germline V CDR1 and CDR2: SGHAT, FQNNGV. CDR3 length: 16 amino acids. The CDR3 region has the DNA TGTGCCAGCAGACAGACCGGACAGGGCTCTAACTATGGCTACACCTTC. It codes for CASRQTGQGSNYGYTF.

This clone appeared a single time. Here the CDR3 reads CASSLEPTSGNTIYF. In DNA, the CDR3 is TGCGCCAGCAGCTTGGAGCCGACCTCTGGAAACACCATATATTTT. J is TRBJ1-3 and V is TRBV5-1; D is ambiguous. CDR1 is SGHRS and CDR2 is YFSETQ in the germline V gene. The germline V and J ends were trimmed by 0 bases and 0 bases, with 7 bases remaining between them. The CDR3 sequence is 15 residues long. The whole variable domain, filled in from reference TRBV5-1 and TRBJ1-3, reads KAGVTQTPRYLIKTRGQQVTLSCSPISGHRSVSWYQQTPGQGLQFLFEYFSETQRNKGNFPGRFSGRQFSNSRSEMNVSTLELGDSALYLCASSLEPTSGNTIYFGEGSWLTVV.

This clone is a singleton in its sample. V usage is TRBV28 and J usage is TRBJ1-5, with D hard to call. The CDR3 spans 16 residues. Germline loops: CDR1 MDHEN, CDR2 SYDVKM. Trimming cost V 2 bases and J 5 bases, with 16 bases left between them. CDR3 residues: CASSLLVFSGDQPQHF. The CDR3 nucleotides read TGTGCCAGCAGTTTACTCGTTTTCAGCGGTGATCAGCCCCAGCATTTT.

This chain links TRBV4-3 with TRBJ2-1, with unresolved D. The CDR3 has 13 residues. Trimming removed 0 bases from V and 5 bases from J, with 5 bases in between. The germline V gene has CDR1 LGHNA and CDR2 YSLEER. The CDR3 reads CASSQDGNNEQFF. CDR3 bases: TGCGCCAGCAGCCAAGACGGCAACAATGAGCAGTTCTTC.

The CDR3 protein is CASSAYEGQPQHF. CDR3 coding DNA: TGTGCCAGCAGCGCTTATGAGGGTCAGCCCCAGCATTTT. The chain uses TRBV7-6 and TRBJ1-5; D is unresolved. Germline V lookup: CDR1 SGHVS, CDR2 FNYEAQ. V was cut by 5 bases and J by 6 bases, with 11 bases left in between. The CDR3 loop spans 13 amino acids.

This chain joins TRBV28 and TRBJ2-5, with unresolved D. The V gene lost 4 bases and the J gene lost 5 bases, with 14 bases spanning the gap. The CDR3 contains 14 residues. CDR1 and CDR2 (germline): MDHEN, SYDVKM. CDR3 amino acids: CASSSNAGRETQYF. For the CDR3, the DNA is TGTGCCAGCAGTTCAAATGCAGGTCGGGAGACCCAGTACTTC.

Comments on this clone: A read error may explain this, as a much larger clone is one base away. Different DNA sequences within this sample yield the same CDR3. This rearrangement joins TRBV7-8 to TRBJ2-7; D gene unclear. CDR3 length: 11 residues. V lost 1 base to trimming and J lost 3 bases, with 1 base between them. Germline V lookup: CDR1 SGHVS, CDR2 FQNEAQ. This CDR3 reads CASSLDYEQYF. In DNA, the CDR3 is TGTGCCAGCAGCTTAGACTACGAGCAGTACTTC.

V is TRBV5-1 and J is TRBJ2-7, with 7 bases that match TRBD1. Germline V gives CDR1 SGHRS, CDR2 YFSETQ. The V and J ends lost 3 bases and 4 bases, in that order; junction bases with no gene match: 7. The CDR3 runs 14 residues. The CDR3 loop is CASSYGTDLYEQYF. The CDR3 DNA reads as TGCGCCAGCAGCTACGGGACAGACCTTTACGAGCAGTACTTC.

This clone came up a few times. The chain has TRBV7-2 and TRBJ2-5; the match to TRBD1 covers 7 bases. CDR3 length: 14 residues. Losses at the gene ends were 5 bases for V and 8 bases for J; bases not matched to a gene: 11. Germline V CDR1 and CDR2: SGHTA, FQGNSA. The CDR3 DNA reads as TGTGCCAGCAGCAACAGGACAGGAAGCGTTACCCAGTACTTC. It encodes CASSNRTGSVTQYF.

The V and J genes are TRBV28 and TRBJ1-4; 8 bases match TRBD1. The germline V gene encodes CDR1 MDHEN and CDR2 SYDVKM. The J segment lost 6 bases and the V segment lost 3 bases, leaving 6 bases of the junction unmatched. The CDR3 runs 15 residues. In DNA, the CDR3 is TGTGCCAGCAGTTTGGGACAGGAGGTGGATGAAAAACTGTTTTTT. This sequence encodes CASSLGQEVDEKLFF.